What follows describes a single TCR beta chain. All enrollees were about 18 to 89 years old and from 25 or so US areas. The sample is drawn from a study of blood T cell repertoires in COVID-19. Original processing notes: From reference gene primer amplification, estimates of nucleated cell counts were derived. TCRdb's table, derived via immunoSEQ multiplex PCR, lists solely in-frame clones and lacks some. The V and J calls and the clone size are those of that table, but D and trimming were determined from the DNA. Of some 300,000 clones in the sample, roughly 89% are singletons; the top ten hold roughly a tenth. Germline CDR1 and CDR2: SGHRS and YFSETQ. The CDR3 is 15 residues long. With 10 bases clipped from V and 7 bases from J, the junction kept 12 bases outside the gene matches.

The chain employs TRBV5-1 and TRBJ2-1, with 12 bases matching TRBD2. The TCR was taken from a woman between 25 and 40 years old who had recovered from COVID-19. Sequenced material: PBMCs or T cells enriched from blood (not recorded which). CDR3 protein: CADFPLAGGRNEQFF. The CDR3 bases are TGCGCCGACTTTCCCCTAGCGGGAGGGCGAAATGAGCAGTTCTTC.